This T cell receptor (beta chain) was found in a study of monozygotic twins with inflammatory bowel disease. Study results and limitations: For IBD patients, clonotypes shared with others were fewer than for healthy twins, especially with disease activity.

Germline V gene lookup returns CDR1 MDHEN and CDR2 SYDVKM. The CDR3 has 15 residues. With respect to this clonotype: The target antigen is unknown.

TCRdb reprocessed the 5' RACE reads, with one entry per CDR3 protein and no DNA. The clone table shows approximately 400,000 distinct CDR3 sequences, with the ten largest holding 2% to 3%. The sequence was collected from a human donor with ulcerative colitis or Crohn's disease, or a healthy co-twin of an affected twin (not recorded which). The V call is TRBV28, the J call TRBJ2-4. Input material: blood. CDR3 in amino acids: CASSSPPWGKNIQYF. Supplemented by reference TRBV28 and TRBJ2-4, the full variable domain reads DVKVTQSSRYLVKRTGEKVFLECVQDMDHENMFWYRQDPGLGLRLIYFSYDVKMKEKGDIPEGYSVSREKKERFSLILESASTNQTSMYLCASSSPPWGKNIQYFGAGTRLSVL.